The T cell receptor beta chain described here comes from a study of blood T cell repertoires in COVID-19. As for the study in general: Samples representing acute and convalescent COVID-19 were sourced from the United States, Italy and Spain.

The CDR3 contains 14 residues. Trimming took 4 bases from V and 6 from J, leaving 15 bases between them. Germline CDR1 LGHDT, CDR2 YNNKEL (reference sequence). Clones were sequenced by immunoSEQ multiplex PCR, and TCRdb holds only the in-frame ones, with some missing. The sample lists around 310,000 clones, 90% occurring once. The specimen was peripheral blood. This chain links TRBV3-1 (or the pseudogene TRBV3-2) with TRBJ1-1; D remains unclear. This sequence originates from a woman in her thirties or forties with COVID-19, enrolled during active disease. The CDR3: CASSPVGRLSEAFF. Written as DNA, the CDR3 is TGTGCCAGCAGCCCTGTCGGGAGGTTATCTGAAGCTTTCTTT.